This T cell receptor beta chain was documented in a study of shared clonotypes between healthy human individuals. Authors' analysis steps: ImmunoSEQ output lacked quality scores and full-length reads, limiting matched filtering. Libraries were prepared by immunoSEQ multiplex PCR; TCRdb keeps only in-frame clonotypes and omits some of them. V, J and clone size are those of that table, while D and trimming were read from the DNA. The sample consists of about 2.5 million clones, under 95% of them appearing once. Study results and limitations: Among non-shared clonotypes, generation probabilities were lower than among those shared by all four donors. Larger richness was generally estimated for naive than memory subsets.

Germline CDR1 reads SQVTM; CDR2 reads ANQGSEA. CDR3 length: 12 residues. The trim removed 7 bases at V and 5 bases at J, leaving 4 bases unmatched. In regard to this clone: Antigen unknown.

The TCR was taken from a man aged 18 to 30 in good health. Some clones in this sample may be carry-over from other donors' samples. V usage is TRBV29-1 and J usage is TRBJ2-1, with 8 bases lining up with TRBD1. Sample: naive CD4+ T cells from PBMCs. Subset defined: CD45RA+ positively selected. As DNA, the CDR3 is TGCAGCGCAAACAGGGGGGACAATGAGCAGTTCTTC. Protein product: CSANRGDNEQFF.